Included here is one T cell receptor (beta chain) sequence, with context. The antigen is not known. Trimming cost V 4 bases and J 2 bases; bases outside gene matches: 14. The V gene's germline CDR1 is SGHRS and CDR2 YFSETQ. CDR3 length: 17 amino acids. TCRdb's copy holds only in-frame clones and misses some; the assay was immunoSEQ multiplex PCR. The sample holds tens of thousands of clones; 45% to 70% are singletons and the top ten take 20%. This specimen belongs to a study of cytotoxic CD8 clonotypes in ibrutinib-treated CLL. Study details: There were 11 relapsed/refractory patients and about 15 treatment-naive patients, and 17 were IGHV unmutated. Response was recorded as partial in around 25 patients and complete in 2; at median roughly 73 months, approximately 14 remained remitted and approximately twelve had progressed. Study-wide findings and caveats: Researchers report that baseline clonality outpaced age-matched healthy donors and tracked circulating CD8+ T-cell counts.

The rearrangement joins TRBV5-1 to TRBJ2-7; TRBD2 agrees at 8 bases. Sequences were derived from PBMCs, sampled after 24 months of ibrutinib treatment. This sequence originates from a human donor with chronic lymphocytic leukemia. CDR3 protein: CASSLPLRGLDPYEQYF. The CDR3 nucleotides read TGCGCCAGCAGCCTCCCCCTCCGGGGACTAGATCCCTACGAGCAGTACTTC.